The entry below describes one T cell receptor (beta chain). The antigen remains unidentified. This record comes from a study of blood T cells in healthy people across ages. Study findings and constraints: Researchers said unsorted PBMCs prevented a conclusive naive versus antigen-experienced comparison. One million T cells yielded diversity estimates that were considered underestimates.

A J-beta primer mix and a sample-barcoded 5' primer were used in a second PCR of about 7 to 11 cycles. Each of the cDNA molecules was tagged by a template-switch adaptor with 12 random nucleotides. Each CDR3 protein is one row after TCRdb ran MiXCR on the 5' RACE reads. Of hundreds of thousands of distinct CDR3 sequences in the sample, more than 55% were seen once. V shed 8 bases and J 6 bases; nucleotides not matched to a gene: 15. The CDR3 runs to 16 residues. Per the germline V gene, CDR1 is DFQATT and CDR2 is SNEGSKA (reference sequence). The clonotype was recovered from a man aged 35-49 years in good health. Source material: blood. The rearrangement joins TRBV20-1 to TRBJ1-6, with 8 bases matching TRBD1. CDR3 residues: CSTLPPDRGANSPLHF. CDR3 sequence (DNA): TGCAGTACTCTTCCCCCAGACAGGGGTGCTAATTCACCCCTCCACTTT.